This T cell receptor beta chain is from a study of OX40 agonist ivuxolimab in advanced cancers. The wider study: Patients were given ivuxolimab, an antibody that agonizes OX40 (CD134). The study's findings and limits: The average count of expanded clones was higher among CD8+ T cells than among CD4+. With doses of 0.1 to 3.0 mg/kg, CD4+ and CD8+ blood T cells had undergone clonal expansion by week 6.

Sequencing was performed with immunoSEQ multiplex PCR; in TCRdb, only in-frame clones are kept and a portion is missing. The sample shows approximately 67,000 clones, 70% to 90% of them seen only once. With respect to this clone: What it binds is not known.

Per the germline V gene, CDR1 is SGHRS and CDR2 is YFSETQ. V lost 0 bases, J lost 6 bases, and 12 bases lay in between. This CDR3 is built from 14 residues. Autoimmune disease history or systemic immunosuppression led to patient exclusion. V and J are TRBV5-1 and TRBJ1-1; no clear D. The sequencing used CD4+ or CD8+ T cells sorted from blood, collected in a trial of the OX40 agonist ivuxolimab. The sequence was collected from an adult with an advanced solid tumor such as melanoma, head and neck, liver or kidney cancer. The CDR3 region has the DNA TGCGCCAGCAGCTTGGGAGGAACCATACCTGAAGCTTTCTTT. Translating gives CASSLGGTIPEAFF.